What follows are 15 T cell receptor beta chains derived from one specimen sequenced in a study of blood T cell repertoires in COVID-19. The repertoire was sequenced with immunoSEQ multiplex PCR; TCRdb's copy has only in-frame clones and lacks some. The table has more than 250,000 clones, more than 70% seen once. The sequencing sample was made of peripheral blood. These receptors were collected from a woman aged 45-65 years with acute or convalescent COVID-19.

The V call is TRBV24-1, the J call TRBJ1-5; D ambiguous. Germline values: CDR1 KGHDR, CDR2 SFDVKD. CDR3 length equals 15 residues. The V gene lost 3 bases and the J gene lost 2 bases, with 10 bases spanning the gap. The CDR3: CATSDPAVGNQPQHF. The CDR3 bases are TGTGCCACCAGTGATCCCGCGGTAGGCAATCAGCCCCAGCATTTT.

The rearrangement uses TRBV5-4 and TRBJ1-1, with a weak D call TRBD1 (6 bases). Trimming shortened V by 2 bases and J by 5 bases, and 10 bases separated the two germline ends. CDR3 length equals 13 residues. Germline values: CDR1 SGHNT, CDR2 YYREEE (reference sequence). Here the CDR3 reads CASSFQGRTEAFF. CDR3 in DNA: TGTGCCAGCAGCTTCCAGGGGAGAACTGAAGCTTTCTTT.

The gene calls are TRBV4-1 and TRBJ1-5; D might be TRBD1 (5 bases). Germline-derived CDR1 and CDR2 are MGHRA and YSYEKL. The CDR3 totals 17 residues. The germline V and J ends were trimmed by 0 bases and 7 bases, with 19 bases remaining between them. The CDR3 is CASSQDGLKGKGQPQHF. CDR3 bases: TGCGCCAGCAGCCAAGATGGATTGAAGGGGAAAGGCCAGCCCCAGCATTTT.

The rearrangement uses TRBV7-2 and TRBJ2-3, with 7 bases matching TRBD2. CDR1 and CDR2 from the germline V gene are SGHTA and FQGNSA. The CDR3 extends over 17 amino acids. Unmatched junction bases numbered 18, after V lost 2 bases and J lost 10 bases. The CDR3 sequence is CASSLRAGGTTRFPQYF. The CDR3 coding sequence is TGTGCCAGCAGCTTAAGAGCCGGGGGGACGACCCGCTTTCCGCAGTATTTT.

The chain couples TRBV5-6 to TRBJ1-3, with D unresolved. The CDR3 sequence is 17 residues long. CDR1 is SGHDT and CDR2 is YYEEEE in the germline V gene. V lost 2 bases and J 4 bases, leaving 19 bases between the germline ends. The CDR3 DNA reads as TGTGCCAGCAGCTTTCGGGTGGGTCGGATTTCGGGAAACACCATATATTTT. Translated, it gives CASSFRVGRISGNTIYF.

The V gene is TRBV6-4, the J gene TRBJ2-2; TRBD1 might be the D (5 bases). V shed 1 base and J shed 0 bases, with 15 bases lying between them. This CDR3 comprises 18 residues. Germline values: CDR1 MRHNA, CDR2 SNTAGT. For the CDR3, the DNA is TGTGCCAGCAGTGACTTTTCCAGGGCCAGACCGAACACCGGGGAGCTGTTTTTT. Translating gives CASSDFSRARPNTGELFF.

As regards this clone: This same CDR3 is encoded by further DNA sequences in the sample. This chain joins TRBV28 and TRBJ2-3; the D gene is possibly TRBD2 (6 bases). V was trimmed by 2 bases and J by 2 bases, leaving 8 bases between them. The CDR3 has 14 amino acids. CDR1 and CDR2 from the germline V gene are MDHEN and SYDVKM. The CDR3 DNA follows: TGTGCCAGCAGTTTAGCGGGGAACACAGATACGCAGTATTTT. Translation gives CASSLAGNTDTQYF.

The V and J genes are TRBV7-3 and TRBJ2-1, with 10 nucleotides matching TRBD2. The CDR3 contains 14 residues. Germline V CDR1 and CDR2: SGHTA, FQGTGA. J gave up 8 bases and V 2 bases, and 3 bases lay outside the gene matches. CDR3 DNA sequence: TGTGCCAGCAGCTTAGGGCTAGCGGGAGATGAGCAGTTCTTC. Translation: CASSLGLAGDEQFF.

In its sample, this clone was seen many times. The V call is TRBV19, the J call TRBJ1-1; 10 bases map to TRBD1. Germline values: CDR1 LNHDA, CDR2 SQIVND (reference sequence). The CDR3 runs to 14 residues. The J segment lost 5 bases and the V segment lost 5 bases, leaving 5 bases of the junction unmatched. As DNA, the CDR3 is TGTGCCAGTAGTCCGACAGGGGGCAAGACTGAAGCTTTCTTT. It is translated as CASSPTGGKTEAFF.

The CDR3: CASSPYRGTEAFF. DNA of the CDR3: TGTGCCAGCTCACCTTACCGGGGGACTGAAGCTTTCTTT. The chain joins TRBV18 to TRBJ1-1; a possible D gene is TRBD1 (5 bases). The V gene lost 3 bases and the J gene lost 5 bases, with 10 bases spanning the gap. The CDR3 extends over 13 amino acids. Germline V CDR1 and CDR2: KGHSH, LQKENI.

The V and J genes are TRBV9 and TRBJ1-3; no clear D gene. V was cut by 1 base and J by 8 bases, with 16 bases left in between. Germline V gives CDR1 SGDLS, CDR2 YYNGEE. The CDR3 has 15 residues. The CDR3 coding sequence is TGTGCCAGCAGCGTAAGCCCCAGCTCGGGAGACACCATATATTTT. Translation: CASSVSPSSGDTIYF.

The chain couples TRBV7-2 to TRBJ1-6; 9 bases agree with TRBD1. The length of the CDR3 is 14 residues. Germline CDR1 reads SGHTA; CDR2 reads FQGNSA. Trimming at V came to 5 bases and at J to 8 bases, leaving 4 bases not matched to a gene. CDR3 DNA: TGTGCCAGCAGCCCGCGACAGGGGGATTCACCCCTCCACTTT. The encoded protein is CASSPRQGDSPLHF.

The chain combines TRBV7-2 with TRBJ2-5; 9 bases agree with TRBD2. CDR1 and CDR2 from the germline V gene are SGHTA and FQGNSA. The CDR3 loop spans 15 amino acids. The ends lost 5 bases at V and 5 bases at J; junction bases unmatched: 9. CDR3 protein: CASSRSGSRGETQYF. DNA of the CDR3: TGTGCCAGCAGCCGTAGCGGGAGCCGAGGGGAGACCCAGTACTTC.

V gene TRBV11-2 combines with J gene TRBJ2-7; 10 bases fit TRBD2. The ends lost 6 bases at V and 3 bases at J; junction bases unmatched: 11. The V gene's germline CDR1 is SGHAT and CDR2 FQNNGV. The CDR3 has 16 residues. The CDR3: CASRRTKGLANYEQYF. As DNA, the CDR3 is TGTGCCAGCAGGCGAACTAAGGGACTAGCGAACTACGAGCAGTACTTC. The full variable domain, its missing parts supplied by reference TRBV11-2 and TRBJ2-7, is EAGVAQSPRYKIIEKRQSVAFWCNPISGHATLYWYQQILGQGPKLLIQFQNNGVVDDSQLPKDRFSAERLKGVDSTLKIQPAKLEDSAVYLCASRRTKGLANYEQYFGPGTRLTVT.

The chain recombines TRBV5-1 with TRBJ2-7; the D is unclear. The CDR3 loop spans 15 amino acids. Germline V gene lookup returns CDR1 SGHRS and CDR2 YFSETQ. With 1 base removed from V and 3 bases from J, the gap between germline ends came to 14 bases. This chain's CDR3 is CASSLLGERYYEQYF. The CDR3 nucleotides are TGCGCCAGCAGCTTGTTAGGCGAGAGGTACTACGAGCAGTACTTC.